These T cell receptor beta chains were read from a single sample in a study of CD8 T cells in ankylosing spondylitis. One entry per CDR3 protein, called by TCRdb with MiXCR from the 5' RACE reads. The table records roughly 240,000 distinct CDR3 sequences, around 8% of them present only once. The source material was blood, either unsorted or a sorted T cell fraction (not recorded which). The origin of the receptors is a female donor with ankylosing spondylitis or in good health (not recorded which). Both conserved end residues are part of each CDR3. A D gene is named only where the DNA matches it firmly. Not every row has a clone size; where given, it reads once, few, many or a size class.

V gene: TRBV7-6
clone size: -
J gene: TRBJ1-2
CDR3 length: 12
D gene: TRBD1
CDR3 DNA: TGTGCCAGCAGCCCCGGACAGGGGCGCTACACCTTC
CDR3 protein: CASSPGQGRYTF

V gene: TRBV20-1
clone size: many
J gene: TRBJ2-5
CDR3 length: 15
D gene: TRBD2
CDR3 DNA: TGCAGTGCCAAATCCGGGACTAGCGGTAAAGAGACCCAGTACTTC
CDR3 protein: CSAKSGTSGKETQYF

V gene: TRBV7-6
clone size: -
J gene: TRBJ2-3
CDR3 length: 15
D gene: -
CDR3 DNA: TGTGCCAGCAGCCACTCAGGGAAGATGGGGGGTACGCAGTATTTT
CDR3 protein: CASSHSGKMGGTQYF

V gene: TRBV9
clone size: many
J gene: TRBJ2-7
CDR3 length: 15
D gene: -
CDR3 DNA: TGTGCCAGCAGCCTCTCTCCAGCGATAAACTACGAGCAGTACTTC
CDR3 protein: CASSLSPAINYEQYF

V gene: TRBV7-6
clone size: many
J gene: TRBJ2-7
CDR3 length: 13
D gene: -
CDR3 DNA: TGTGCCAGCACCTACGGGAGCTCCTACGAGCAGTACTTC
CDR3 protein: CASTYGSSYEQYF

V gene: TRBV12-3/TRBV12-4
clone size: many
J gene: TRBJ2-7
CDR3 length: 14
D gene: TRBD2
CDR3 DNA: TGTGCCAGCAGTTCCCACGGGGGGAACTACGAGCAGTACTTC
CDR3 protein: CASSSHGGNYEQYF

V gene: TRBV5-1
clone size: many
J gene: TRBJ2-5
CDR3 length: 14
D gene: -
CDR3 DNA: TGCGCCAGCAGCTCCATGACGGGTCAAGAGACCCAGTACTTC
CDR3 protein: CASSSMTGQETQYF

V gene: TRBV7-9
clone size: -
J gene: TRBJ2-7
CDR3 length: 12
D gene: -
CDR3 DNA: TGTGCCAGCAGCCTCGCTAGCGCCGAGCAGTACTTC
CDR3 protein: CASSLASAEQYF

V gene: TRBV5-1
clone size: many
J gene: TRBJ2-7
CDR3 length: 16
D gene: TRBD1
CDR3 DNA: TGCGCCAGCAGCTTGGGGCCGGGGACAGGGCTCTACGAGCAGTACTTC
CDR3 protein: CASSLGPGTGLYEQYF

V gene: TRBV7-9
clone size: many
J gene: TRBJ1-2
CDR3 length: 11
D gene: -
CDR3 DNA: TGTGCCCAAGACCAGGGTTATGGCTACACCTTC
CDR3 protein: CAQDQGYGYTF

V gene: TRBV7-8
clone size: -
J gene: TRBJ1-1
CDR3 length: 14
D gene: -
CDR3 DNA: TGTGCCAGCAGCCGTCTGGGGGGGGAGGCTGAAGCTTTCTTT
CDR3 protein: CASSRLGGEAEAFF

V gene: TRBV20-1
clone size: many
J gene: TRBJ2-3
CDR3 length: 13
D gene: TRBD2
CDR3 DNA: TGCAGTGCTAGCCGCGGGAGGAGCGATACGCAGTATTTT
CDR3 protein: CSASRGRSDTQYF

V gene: TRBV19
clone size: -
J gene: TRBJ2-1
CDR3 length: 15
D gene: TRBD2
CDR3 DNA: TGTGCCACCGGAGAGGGGACTAGCGGGAGTAATGAGCAGTTCTTC
CDR3 protein: CATGEGTSGSNEQFF

V gene: TRBV20-1
clone size: -
J gene: TRBJ2-5
CDR3 length: 12
D gene: -
CDR3 DNA: TGCAGTGCTAGTGACTTTTCGGAGACCCAGTACTTC
CDR3 protein: CSASDFSETQYF

V gene: TRBV5-1
clone size: many
J gene: TRBJ2-5
CDR3 length: 15
D gene: TRBD2
CDR3 DNA: TGCGCCAGCAGCTTGGCAGCGGGAGGGCCAGAGACCCAGTACTTC
CDR3 protein: CASSLAAGGPETQYF

V gene: TRBV20-1
clone size: many
J gene: TRBJ2-5
CDR3 length: 13
D gene: -
CDR3 DNA: TGCAGTGCTAGCCCGGGGAACCAAGAGACCCAGTACTTC
CDR3 protein: CSASPGNQETQYF

V gene: TRBV11-1
clone size: few
J gene: TRBJ2-1
CDR3 length: 19
D gene: TRBD2
CDR3 DNA: TGTGCCAGCAGATTCGGACTAGCGGGAGGGCTAAACCTGGTCCATGAGCAGTTCTTC
CDR3 protein: CASRFGLAGGLNLVHEQFF

V gene: TRBV11-1
clone size: -
J gene: TRBJ2-2
CDR3 length: 18
D gene: -
CDR3 DNA: TGTGCCAGCAGCTTAGATGGAGGACGTGCTACCCACACCGGGGAGCTGTTTTTT
CDR3 protein: CASSLDGGRATHTGELFF

V gene: TRBV20-1
clone size: many
J gene: TRBJ2-7
CDR3 length: 15
D gene: -
CDR3 DNA: TGCAGTGCTAGAGATCCGGGATTGCGGGGATACGAGCAGTACTTC
CDR3 protein: CSARDPGLRGYEQYF

V gene: TRBV6-5
clone size: -
J gene: TRBJ2-3
CDR3 length: 17
D gene: TRBD2
CDR3 DNA: TGTGCCAGCAGTTCCCGACTAGCGGGAGATGTTGCAGATACGCAGTATTTT
CDR3 protein: CASSSRLAGDVADTQYF

V gene: TRBV5-6
clone size: once
J gene: TRBJ2-7
CDR3 length: 15
D gene: -
CDR3 DNA: TGTGCCAGCAGCGGGGGGAGTACCAGCTCCTACGAGCAGTACTTC
CDR3 protein: CASSGGSTSSYEQYF

V gene: TRBV10-3
clone size: -
J gene: TRBJ2-1
CDR3 length: 16
D gene: -
CDR3 DNA: TGTGCCATCAGTCGGAGGGCGCGAGCGGGCGTCGGTGAGCAGTTCTTC
CDR3 protein: CAISRRARAGVGEQFF

V gene: TRBV28
clone size: many
J gene: TRBJ1-6
CDR3 length: 14
D gene: -
CDR3 DNA: TGTGCCAGCAGTAAAGGTCTGGGGGTTTCACCCCTCCACTTT
CDR3 protein: CASSKGLGVSPLHF

V gene: TRBV4-3
clone size: -
J gene: TRBJ1-1
CDR3 length: 15
D gene: TRBD1
CDR3 DNA: TGCGCCAGCAGCCAGATAACAGGGGGCATGGATGAAGCTTTCTTT
CDR3 protein: CASSQITGGMDEAFF

V gene: TRBV2
clone size: many
J gene: TRBJ2-5
CDR3 length: 12
D gene: -
CDR3 DNA: TGTGCCAGCAAGGAGACCGCGCCGACCCAGTACTTC
CDR3 protein: CASKETAPTQYF

V gene: TRBV6-2/TRBV6-3
clone size: many
J gene: TRBJ2-2
CDR3 length: 12
D gene: TRBD1
CDR3 DNA: TGTGCCAGCTCCAGGGGGCCCGGGGAGCTGTTTTTT
CDR3 protein: CASSRGPGELFF

V gene: TRBV7-2
clone size: few
J gene: TRBJ1-5
CDR3 length: 17
D gene: -
CDR3 DNA: TGTGCCAGCAGCCCCTACAGAACGTGGGGATCAGATCAGCCCCAGCATTTT
CDR3 protein: CASSPYRTWGSDQPQHF

V gene: TRBV25-1
clone size: many
J gene: TRBJ2-2
CDR3 length: 13
D gene: -
CDR3 DNA: TGTGCCAGCAGCGCTAGCAACACCGGGGAGCTGTTTTTT
CDR3 protein: CASSASNTGELFF

V gene: TRBV20-1
clone size: many
J gene: TRBJ1-1
CDR3 length: 13
D gene: -
CDR3 DNA: TGCAGTGCTAGAGATAGGGAGTGGACTGAAGCTTTCTTT
CDR3 protein: CSARDREWTEAFF

V gene: TRBV6-2/TRBV6-3
clone size: -
J gene: TRBJ2-5
CDR3 length: 17
D gene: TRBD1
CDR3 DNA: TGTGCCAGCAGTTACTCGAAACCGGGACAGTCGGTGAAGACCCAGTACTTC
CDR3 protein: CASSYSKPGQSVKTQYF

V gene: TRBV12-3/TRBV12-4
clone size: many
J gene: TRBJ1-5
CDR3 length: 13
D gene: -
CDR3 DNA: TGTGCCAGCAGTCCCGGTGGAGGCCGGGCCCAGCATTTT
CDR3 protein: CASSPGGGRAQHF

V gene: TRBV24-1
clone size: many
J gene: TRBJ2-1
CDR3 length: 16
D gene: -
CDR3 DNA: TGTGCCACCAGTGTGTCCAGGGTCGAAGGTAGGAATGAGCAGTTCTTC
CDR3 protein: CATSVSRVEGRNEQFF

V gene: TRBV4-3
clone size: many
J gene: TRBJ1-2
CDR3 length: 14
D gene: -
CDR3 DNA: TGCGCCAGCAGCCAAGATGAAGGGAACTATGGCTACACCTTC
CDR3 protein: CASSQDEGNYGYTF

V gene: TRBV29-1
clone size: many
J gene: TRBJ2-1
CDR3 length: 13
D gene: -
CDR3 DNA: TGCAGCGTTGACGGGGGACTGGCTAATGAGCAGTTCTTC
CDR3 protein: CSVDGGLANEQFF

V gene: TRBV6-5
clone size: many
J gene: TRBJ2-1
CDR3 length: 14
D gene: -
CDR3 DNA: TGTGCCAGCAGTTACACCGGGCACCACAATGAGCAGTTCTTC
CDR3 protein: CASSYTGHHNEQFF

V gene: TRBV7-2
clone size: -
J gene: TRBJ1-1
CDR3 length: 13
D gene: -
CDR3 DNA: TGTGCCAGCAGCGGAAATACAGTTCGAAAGGCTTTCTTT
CDR3 protein: CASSGNTVRKAFF

V gene: TRBV3-1
clone size: -
J gene: TRBJ2-7
CDR3 length: 16
D gene: -
CDR3 DNA: TGTGCCAGCAGCCAAGGCGGAGTGGGGGGATCCTACGAGCAGTACTTC
CDR3 protein: CASSQGGVGGSYEQYF

V gene: TRBV27
clone size: many
J gene: TRBJ2-2
CDR3 length: 14
D gene: -
CDR3 DNA: TGTGCCAGCGGGGAGAGGGCCACGTCCGGGGAGCTGTTTTTT
CDR3 protein: CASGERATSGELFF

V gene: TRBV7-8
clone size: few
J gene: TRBJ2-7
CDR3 length: 16
D gene: -
CDR3 DNA: TGTGCCAGCAGCTCGTTAGCGGCCACAGTCTCCTACGAGCAGTACTTC
CDR3 protein: CASSSLAATVSYEQYF

V gene: TRBV2
clone size: many
J gene: TRBJ2-7
CDR3 length: 13
D gene: -
CDR3 DNA: TGTGCCAGCAGTGGCAGCGCCTCCTACGAGCAGTACTTC
CDR3 protein: CASSGSASYEQYF

V gene: TRBV4-1
clone size: many
J gene: TRBJ2-1
CDR3 length: 15
D gene: TRBD2
CDR3 DNA: TGCGCCAGCAGCCAACTTTCGCGGGAGAGTAATGAGCAGTTCTTC
CDR3 protein: CASSQLSRESNEQFF

V gene: TRBV9
clone size: many
J gene: TRBJ2-2
CDR3 length: 15
D gene: -
CDR3 DNA: TGTGCCAGCAGCTCCAGGGTAGCTGACACCGGGGAGCTGTTTTTT
CDR3 protein: CASSSRVADTGELFF

V gene: TRBV5-6
clone size: many
J gene: TRBJ2-2
CDR3 length: 15
D gene: -
CDR3 DNA: TGTGCCAGCAGCCGCCCGGACAGTTCCGCCGGGGAGCTGTTTTTT
CDR3 protein: CASSRPDSSAGELFF

V gene: TRBV7-8
clone size: many
J gene: TRBJ2-1
CDR3 length: 16
D gene: -
CDR3 DNA: TGTGCCAGCAGCTCGTTGGACAGCGGGCCTAAAAATGAGCAGTTCTTC
CDR3 protein: CASSSLDSGPKNEQFF

V gene: TRBV7-2
clone size: -
J gene: TRBJ1-1
CDR3 length: 16
D gene: -
CDR3 DNA: TGTGCCAGCAGCTTAACGTTCCGCAACAGAGCTACTGAAGCTTTCTTT
CDR3 protein: CASSLTFRNRATEAFF

V gene: TRBV2
clone size: few
J gene: TRBJ2-5
CDR3 length: 14
D gene: -
CDR3 DNA: TGTGCCAGCAGCGTACTAGCCGCTCAAGAGACCCAGTACTTC
CDR3 protein: CASSVLAAQETQYF

V gene: TRBV7-2
clone size: many
J gene: TRBJ1-1
CDR3 length: 14
D gene: TRBD1
CDR3 DNA: TGTGCCAGCAGCTTCCGACAGGGGGCCACTGAAGCTTTCTTT
CDR3 protein: CASSFRQGATEAFF

V gene: TRBV19
clone size: many
J gene: TRBJ1-2
CDR3 length: 13
D gene: -
CDR3 DNA: TGTGCCTGTAGAGAGGACAGTCGGTATGGCTACACCTTC
CDR3 protein: CACREDSRYGYTF

V gene: TRBV20-1
clone size: many
J gene: TRBJ2-7
CDR3 length: 13
D gene: -
CDR3 DNA: TGCAGTGCTAGGACCTTTAGTGCCTACGAGCAGTACTTC
CDR3 protein: CSARTFSAYEQYF

V gene: TRBV7-8
clone size: -
J gene: TRBJ1-1
CDR3 length: 14
D gene: -
CDR3 DNA: TGTGCCAGCAGGGCCCAAAAGGGGCACACTGAAGCTTTCTTT
CDR3 protein: CASRAQKGHTEAFF

V gene: TRBV15
clone size: many
J gene: TRBJ2-5
CDR3 length: 15
D gene: -
CDR3 DNA: TGTGCCACCAGCAGAGATCCGGGGTTCCAAGAGACCCAGTACTTC
CDR3 protein: CATSRDPGFQETQYF

V gene: TRBV7-9
clone size: -
J gene: TRBJ1-2
CDR3 length: 16
D gene: -
CDR3 DNA: TGTGCCAGCAGCCCCCTGGCGGCTGCAACGATCTATGGCTACACCTTC
CDR3 protein: CASSPLAAATIYGYTF

V gene: TRBV12-3/TRBV12-4
clone size: -
J gene: TRBJ2-2
CDR3 length: 16
D gene: TRBD2
CDR3 DNA: TGTGCCGGCAGTCCCGGACTAGCGGAGAGGGGCGGGGAGCTGTTTTTT
CDR3 protein: CAGSPGLAERGGELFF

V gene: TRBV30
clone size: -
J gene: TRBJ2-7
CDR3 length: 16
D gene: -
CDR3 DNA: TGTGCCTGGAGTCCATACAACCAGGGGCCCCTGGACGAGCAGTACTTC
CDR3 protein: CAWSPYNQGPLDEQYF

V gene: TRBV4-3
clone size: -
J gene: TRBJ2-1
CDR3 length: 13
D gene: -
CDR3 DNA: TGCGCCAGCAACTTCGCGGCGGGGCGGGAGCAGTTCTTC
CDR3 protein: CASNFAAGREQFF

V gene: TRBV7-9
clone size: -
J gene: TRBJ2-7
CDR3 length: 14
D gene: TRBD1
CDR3 DNA: TGTGCCAGCAGCTGGGGACAGGGAGGTTACGAGCAGTACTTC
CDR3 protein: CASSWGQGGYEQYF

V gene: TRBV12-3/TRBV12-4
clone size: many
J gene: TRBJ2-5
CDR3 length: 15
D gene: TRBD2
CDR3 DNA: TGTGCCAGCAGTTCACTAGCGGAGTTCCAAGAGACCCAGTACTTC
CDR3 protein: CASSSLAEFQETQYF

V gene: TRBV6-1
clone size: many
J gene: TRBJ2-2
CDR3 length: 15
D gene: -
CDR3 DNA: TGTGCCAGCAAAGAGGGGGGGCCGAACACCGGGGAGCTGTTTTTT
CDR3 protein: CASKEGGPNTGELFF